The source of this TCR beta chain is a study of T-cell memory formation after mild COVID-19 (dated by TCRdb to the early 2020s). A note on the overall study: TCR sequence clusters from the two donors were found to be largely donor specific. In a couple of donors, T-cell clones that expanded and contracted after mild COVID-19 were tracked by sequencing TCRalpha and TCRbeta repertoires over time. The cohort comprised two young, previously healthy adult volunteers, one female and one male.

The listed sequencing device is Illumina NovaSeq 6000. cDNA libraries for TCRalpha and TCRbeta were prepared by 5'RACE using constant-segment primers, with sample barcodes and unique molecular identifiers added. RNA was extracted from every sample with Trizol reagent. Amplification of the libraries took two PCR steps, and the second step added a second sample barcode plus Illumina TruSeq adapters. Sequencing of the libraries was done on an Illumina NovaSeq, producing 2 x 150 bp paired-end reads. The authors processed their data as follows. The reads were demultiplexed and collapsed into UMI-guided consensus sequences using migec v1.2.7. Using mixcr v2.1.11, the UMI consensuses were aligned to TRA and TRB V and J templates and assembled into clonotypes. A clonotype was counted as expanded or contracted only if both edgeR and NoisET called the change significant, with noise models trained on biological replicates. For edgeR calls, a false discovery rate-adjusted p below 0.01 and a log2 fold-change threshold of 1 were applied. As an exploratory analysis of dynamics, max-normalized trajectories of the 1000 most abundant clonotypes were examined by PCA with hierarchical clustering. Separately sequenced CD4+ and CD8+ repertoires were used to assign the CD4 or CD8 phenotype of responding clones. Using fastp trimming at Q25 and MiXCR clonotype assembly, TCRdb reanalyzed the public sequencing data and kept in-frame beta chains. Each entry is one CDR3 protein sequence, shown with its most common DNA and genes. TCRdb's processing, not the authors', yielded these V and J calls. The sample records 560,000 or so distinct CDR3 sequences, approximately 15% of which are singletons. The ten largest clones add up to roughly 7.8% of the sample.

Only a few counts were recorded for this clonotype. Its antigen has not been determined. Base quality data are lacking; no much larger clone is found one base away. Ficoll-Paque density gradient centrifugation was the method used to isolate PBMCs. V has 5 bases trimmed and J has 5 bases trimmed; junction bases matching no gene number 6. CDR1 and CDR2, per the germline V gene (reference sequence), are LGHDT and YNNKEL. The CDR3, from cysteine to phenylalanine, totals 15 residues. The retained sequence is limited to the CDR3, 45 bases, with the frame set at the first base. The investigation overall reported the following: Some responding clones were detected in pre-infection memory, suggesting pre-existing cross-reactive memory T cells joined the SARS-CoV-2 response. The study covered only a couple of mild cases, and larger cohorts including severe cases with pre-infection samples were considered necessary. Clones that contracted from day 15 to 85 showed balanced CD4/CD8 phenotypes, whereas a second wave of clones that expanded from day 15 to 37 leaned towards CD4+. Contracting CD4+ clones turned up mainly in the CM and EM memory subsets, whereas EMRA was where CD8+ clones were enriched. Whether the second-wave clones peaking on day 37 were SARS-CoV-2 specific was not confirmed.

The sequence derives from an adult woman who had mild COVID-19 (a few samples of this study predate the infection). The sample titles of this study are shuffled in the database, so cell type and time point are left out; the donor was told from shared clones. The chain is encoded by TRBV3-1 joined to TRBJ1-2; 12 bases in the middle match TRBD1. Sequencing was done on a sample of PBMCs or a T cell subset sorted from them (not recorded which). Read as DNA, the sequence is TGTGCCAGCAGCACCCGGGACAGGGGGCGTTATGGCTACACCTTC. This encodes CASSTRDRGRYGYTF.